A single sample is the source of the 19 T cell receptor beta chains below, sequenced in a study of shared T cell receptors in the human thymus. Some clones are missing from TCRdb's copy, which holds only in-frame ones; the method was immunoSEQ multiplex PCR. The data show 500,000 to 550,000 clones, about four fifths seen once. The same data also contributed to another study, on human thymus T cells.

Sequencing was carried out using thymocytes. Receptors originate from a boy in the first two years of life with a congenital heart defect.

The chain recombines TRBV28 with TRBJ2-7; D possibly corresponds to TRBD1 (6 bases). The CDR3 loop spans 19 amino acids. Per the germline V gene, CDR1 is MDHEN and CDR2 is SYDVKM. V dropped 7 bases and J dropped 3 bases, with 31 bases sitting between them. CDR3 amino acids: CASTPSRVVGTTMIYEQYF. The CDR3 nucleotides read TGTGCCAGCACTCCCTCCAGGGTAGTGGGGACAACAATGATCTACGAGCAGTACTTC.

This chain uses TRBV10-3 with TRBJ2-7; 10 nucleotides agree with TRBD2. With 9 bases clipped from V and 5 bases from J, the junction kept 16 bases outside the gene matches. This CDR3 has 16 amino acids. Germline values: CDR1 ENHRY, CDR2 SYGVKD. The CDR3 bases are TGTGCCATTTTTCCCCGTAAGCGGGAGGGCCACGACGAGCAGTACTTC. Its translation: CAIFPRKREGHDEQYF.

The chain joins TRBV29-1 to TRBJ2-1, with TRBD2 identical over 8 bases. The CDR3 runs to 16 residues. Trimming cost V 0 bases and J 0 bases; bases outside gene matches: 4. Germline V gene data show CDR1 as SQVTM and CDR2 as ANQGSEA. CDR3 sequence (DNA): TGCAGCGTTGAAGATCCGGGGGGGAGCTCCTACAATGAGCAGTTCTTC. Encoded protein: CSVEDPGGSSYNEQFF.

This clone was seen a handful of times. The J gene is TRBJ1-1, the V gene TRBV19; 8 nucleotides agree with TRBD1. The V and J ends lost 2 bases and 5 bases, in that order; junction bases with no gene match: 7. From germline, CDR1 is LNHDA and CDR2 SQIVND (reference sequence). The CDR3 length is 15 residues. CDR3 in DNA: TGTGCCAGTAGTATATCAGACAGGGGACGGACTGAAGCTTTCTTT. It is translated as CASSISDRGRTEAFF.

This sequence joins TRBV4-3 and TRBJ2-7; 9 bases map to TRBD1. This CDR3 region has 17 residues. The germline V gene encodes CDR1 LGHNA and CDR2 YSLEER. The V and J ends lost 0 bases and 3 bases, in that order; junction bases with no gene match: 9. Written as DNA, the CDR3 is TGCGCCAGCAGCCAAGAGGGGGACAGGGACCCACGCTACGAGCAGTACTTC. Protein product: CASSQEGDRDPRYEQYF.

The chain couples TRBV9 to TRBJ2-1; TRBD2 aligns across 9 bases. The V segment lost 1 base and the J segment 5 bases; nucleotides outside the gene matches: 7. Germline V lookup: CDR1 SGDLS, CDR2 YYNGEE. CDR3 length: 16 residues. The DNA for the CDR3 is TGTGCCAGCAGCGTAAGGCGGGAGGGCCCCCACAATGAGCAGTTCTTC. Translation gives CASSVRREGPHNEQFF.

This clone appeared a few times. V is TRBV4-3 and J is TRBJ2-2; no clear D. The V and J ends lost 1 base and 1 base respectively, with 4 bases between them. This CDR3 has 14 amino acids. Germline CDR1 reads LGHNA; CDR2 reads YSLEER. CDR3 protein: CASSQGQNTGELFF. CDR3 DNA: TGCGCCAGCAGCCAAGGACAGAACACCGGGGAGCTGTTTTTT.

The chain employs TRBV7-9 and TRBJ1-2; TRBD1 matches at 7 bases. V was pared by 5 bases and J by 0 bases, with 9 bases of the junction left unmatched. This CDR3 contains 16 residues. Germline loops: CDR1 SEHNR, CDR2 FQNEAQ (reference sequence). CDR3: CASSLHRDSSNYGYTF. In nucleotides, the CDR3 is TGTGCCAGCAGCCTACACCGGGACAGTTCTAACTATGGCTACACCTTC.

The V and J genes are TRBV15 and TRBJ2-3; D not certain. Germline loops: CDR1 LNHNV, CDR2 YYDKDF (reference sequence). Trimming cost V 5 bases and J 2 bases, with 11 bases left between them. The CDR3 extends over 14 amino acids. This CDR3 is CATSRRSNTDTQYF. The CDR3 DNA follows: TGTGCCACCAGCCGGCGGTCGAACACAGATACGCAGTATTTT.

This clone was recorded a few times. V and J are TRBV10-2 and TRBJ2-3, with D maybe TRBD2 (5 bases). Trimming removed 1 base at V and 0 bases at J, with 14 bases between. There are 17 residues in the CDR3. Germline CDR1 is WSHSY and CDR2 is SAAADI. This chain's CDR3 is CASSEFPSGPSTDTQYF. The CDR3 bases are TGCGCCAGCAGTGAGTTTCCGAGCGGACCCAGCACAGATACGCAGTATTTT.

The chain joins TRBV28 to TRBJ2-4, with 7 bases matching TRBD2. CDR3 length: 17 residues. The germline V gene has CDR1 MDHEN and CDR2 SYDVKM. V lost 3 bases, J lost 0 bases, and 8 bases stayed unmatched. CDR3 sequence reads: CASSFRLAVLAKNIQYF. CDR3 nucleotide sequence: TGTGCCAGCAGTTTTCGGCTAGCGGTACTAGCCAAAAACATTCAGTACTTC.

This rearrangement joins TRBV4-3 to TRBJ2-6, with D perhaps TRBD1 (6 bases). Germline lookup yields CDR1 LGHNA and CDR2 YSLEER. CDR3 length: 18 residues. V lost 3 bases, J lost 2 bases, and 17 bases lay in between. CDR3 residues: CASSQGYTGFAGANVLTF. The CDR3 DNA reads as TGCGCCAGCAGCCAGGGTTATACAGGGTTCGCTGGGGCCAACGTCCTGACTTTC.

This chain uses TRBV7-3 with TRBJ2-7, with 9 positions matching TRBD2. CDR1 SGHTA and CDR2 FQGTGA come from the germline V gene. CDR3 length: 15 residues. With 1 base clipped from V and 2 bases from J, the junction kept 3 bases outside the gene matches. The CDR3 spells CASSLSGRAPYEQYF. The DNA for the CDR3 is TGTGCCAGCAGCTTAAGCGGGAGGGCACCCTACGAGCAGTACTTC.

This chain joins TRBV6-1 and TRBJ1-4; no clear D. This CDR3 is built from 15 residues. The V gene lost 1 base and the J gene lost 2 bases, with 8 bases spanning the gap. Germline V gene sequence: CDR1 MNHNS, CDR2 SASEGT. The CDR3 bases are TGTGCCAGCAGTGAAGTTCAGGCGACTAATGAAAAACTGTTTTTT. Amino acids: CASSEVQATNEKLFF.

V gene TRBV6-1 combines with J gene TRBJ1-4; D unresolved. Germline V gene data show CDR1 as MNHNS and CDR2 as SASEGT. V dropped 2 bases and J dropped 3 bases, with 13 bases sitting between them. CDR3 length equals 16 residues. This CDR3 reads CASSELGWLPNEKLFF. The CDR3 DNA is TGTGCCAGCAGTGAACTGGGCTGGTTACCTAATGAAAAACTGTTTTTT.

The chain employs TRBV27 and TRBJ2-3, with 8 bases that match TRBD2. Trimming took 0 bases from V and 1 from J; bases not matched to a gene: 3. The germline gives CDR1 MNHEY, CDR2 SMNVEV (reference sequence). This CDR3 is built from 16 residues. The CDR3 sequence: CASSLSGREGTDTQYF. In DNA, the CDR3 is TGTGCCAGCAGTTTATCAGGGCGGGAGGGCACAGATACGCAGTATTTT.

The rearrangement joins TRBV4-3 to TRBJ2-6; TRBD2 matches at 7 bases. CDR1 is LGHNA, CDR2 YSLEER, per germline. There are 16 residues in the CDR3. Trimming cost V 1 base and J 3 bases; bases outside gene matches: 3. CDR3 loop: CASSQGGGYGANVLTF. DNA of the CDR3: TGCGCCAGCAGCCAAGGGGGGGGATATGGGGCCAACGTCCTGACTTTC.

This clone has a handful of counts. The rearrangement links TRBV7-9 to TRBJ2-5; D may be TRBD2 (5 bases). The CDR3 covers 13 residues. Germline lookup yields CDR1 SEHNR and CDR2 FQNEAQ (reference sequence). V shed 5 bases and J shed 11 bases, with 18 bases lying between them. The CDR3 coding sequence is TGTGCCAGCAGCCAGGACTCTATGGGAGAGCAGTACTTC. Its translation: CASSQDSMGEQYF.

The rearrangement joins TRBV6-6 to TRBJ1-5, with a tentative D call TRBD1 (6 bases). The CDR3 extends over 14 amino acids. Trimming took off 2 bases at V and 5 bases at J, with 10 bases between the two ends. Germline V gene sequence: CDR1 MNHNY, CDR2 SVGAGI (reference sequence). CDR3 bases: TGTGCCAGCAGTTACCCACAGGGAGATCAGCCCCAGCATTTT. This sequence encodes CASSYPQGDQPQHF.